A selection of T cell receptor beta chains follows, all from one sample in a study of regulatory T cells in long-lasting Graves disease. TCRdb reprocessed the multiplex PCR reads with MiXCR, giving one entry per CDR3 protein. Of about 240,000 distinct CDR3 sequences listed, 20% are singletons. The sequencing here drew on peripheral blood mononuclear cells (PBMCs), taken at new diagnosis, from a patient treated with antithyroid drugs. Receptor source: a female donor with Graves disease. CDR3s include the opening cysteine and the closing phenylalanine or tryptophan. The D gene is left open where the match is weak. The size of a clone is reported for some rows only, either as once, few or many, or as a class for expanded clones.

CDR3nt: TGCAGTCCTAGGCGCGGGGGGGCCCGTAATGAGCAGTTCTTC
CDR3aa: CSPRRGGARNEQFF
j_gene: TRBJ2-1
abundance: .
d_gene: TRBD2
v_gene: TRBV20-1

CDR3nt: TGCAGCGTGGTGCAGGAGGGGTCCTACAATGAGCAGTTCTTC
CDR3aa: CSVVQEGSYNEQFF
j_gene: TRBJ2-1
abundance: .
d_gene: .
v_gene: TRBV29-1

CDR3nt: TGTGCCAGCAGTGCGGCGGGGTGGGAGCAGTACTTC
CDR3aa: CASSAAGWEQYF
j_gene: TRBJ2-7
abundance: many
d_gene: .
v_gene: TRBV12-3/TRBV12-4

CDR3nt: TGTGCCAGCAGCTTAATGGGATCGATGGACCACACTGAAGCTTTCTTT
CDR3aa: CASSLMGSMDHTEAFF
j_gene: TRBJ1-1
abundance: many
d_gene: .
v_gene: TRBV7-3

CDR3nt: TGTGCCAGCAGCCTGGGTGAAGCCCGACAAGAGACCCAGTACTTC
CDR3aa: CASSLGEARQETQYF
j_gene: TRBJ2-5
abundance: few
d_gene: .
v_gene: TRBV5-8

CDR3nt: TGTGCCAGCAGTTACGTGACAGGAGTGTACGAGCAGTACTTC
CDR3aa: CASSYVTGVYEQYF
j_gene: TRBJ2-7
abundance: many
d_gene: .
v_gene: TRBV6-5

CDR3nt: TGTGCCAGCAAGGCAGAAGATTCACCCCTCCACTTT
CDR3aa: CASKAEDSPLHF
j_gene: TRBJ1-6
abundance: many
d_gene: .
v_gene: TRBV2

CDR3nt: TGTGCCAGCAGCTTACACAGGGAGGGTGGCTACACCTTC
CDR3aa: CASSLHREGGYTF
j_gene: TRBJ1-2
abundance: few
d_gene: .
v_gene: TRBV11-2

CDR3nt: TGTGCCAGCAGCTTTTATTTGGATACGCAGTATTTT
CDR3aa: CASSFYLDTQYF
j_gene: TRBJ2-3
abundance: many
d_gene: .
v_gene: TRBV5-4

CDR3nt: TGTGCCAGCAGTTTGAATAGCCCCAGGTTTGGGGACCAGCCCCAGCATTTT
CDR3aa: CASSLNSPRFGDQPQHF
j_gene: TRBJ1-5
abundance: many
d_gene: .
v_gene: TRBV12-3/TRBV12-4

CDR3nt: TGTGCCAGCAGCATTCGACTAGCGGGAGGCACCGGGGAGCTGTTTTTT
CDR3aa: CASSIRLAGGTGELFF
j_gene: TRBJ2-2
abundance: once
d_gene: TRBD2
v_gene: TRBV7-2

CDR3nt: TGTGCCAGCAGCCGTAGAATCAGGGGACACTATGGCTACACCTTC
CDR3aa: CASSRRIRGHYGYTF
j_gene: TRBJ1-2
abundance: few
d_gene: .
v_gene: TRBV7-2

CDR3nt: TGTGCCAGCAGCTTAGTAAGGTACACAGATACGCAGTATTTT
CDR3aa: CASSLVRYTDTQYF
j_gene: TRBJ2-3
abundance: many
d_gene: .
v_gene: TRBV11-2

CDR3nt: TGTGCCAGCAGCCGTGGACTAGCGGGGGATGATGGTACGCAGTATTTT
CDR3aa: CASSRGLAGDDGTQYF
j_gene: TRBJ2-3
abundance: many
d_gene: .
v_gene: TRBV3-2

CDR3nt: TGTGCCAGCAGGGACAGGGCATACACTGAAGCTTTCTTT
CDR3aa: CASRDRAYTEAFF
j_gene: TRBJ1-1
abundance: many
d_gene: TRBD1
v_gene: TRBV6-1

CDR3nt: TGCGCCAGCCGGGACAAACGGACAGGGCATCATACGCAGTATTTT
CDR3aa: CASRDKRTGHHTQYF
j_gene: TRBJ2-3
abundance: many
d_gene: TRBD1
v_gene: TRBV5-1

CDR3nt: TGTGCCAGCAGCCAAGATATTCTAGGGTACGGGGAGCTGTTTTTT
CDR3aa: CASSQDILGYGELFF
j_gene: TRBJ2-2
abundance: .
d_gene: .
v_gene: TRBV14

CDR3nt: TGTGCCAGCCAGGACAGGATTTCACCCCTCCACTTT
CDR3aa: CASQDRISPLHF
j_gene: TRBJ1-6
abundance: .
d_gene: TRBD1
v_gene: TRBV6-1

CDR3nt: TGTGCCAGCAGCTCAGGGTTCGCTGAAGCTTTCTTT
CDR3aa: CASSSGFAEAFF
j_gene: TRBJ1-1
abundance: .
d_gene: .
v_gene: TRBV6-1

CDR3nt: TGTGCCAGCACCCTGGGGGACTCCCGACTCACAGAGACCCAGTACTTC
CDR3aa: CASTLGDSRLTETQYF
j_gene: TRBJ2-5
abundance: many
d_gene: .
v_gene: TRBV28

CDR3nt: TGCAGTGCTATGTGGACGTCCTGGGATGAGCAGTTCTTC
CDR3aa: CSAMWTSWDEQFF
j_gene: TRBJ2-1
abundance: many
d_gene: .
v_gene: TRBV20-1

CDR3nt: TGTGCCAGCAGCTCGAGGCGGGCCAGCTCCTACAATGAGCAGTTCTTC
CDR3aa: CASSSRRASSYNEQFF
j_gene: TRBJ2-1
abundance: many
d_gene: .
v_gene: TRBV3-1

CDR3nt: TGCAGTGCTTTGGGACAGTTGAGTGGCTACACCTTC
CDR3aa: CSALGQLSGYTF
j_gene: TRBJ1-2
abundance: .
d_gene: TRBD1
v_gene: TRBV20-1

CDR3nt: TGTGCCAGCAGCACATTACAGGGAACTAGCGGGAGGGCCGTGGATGAGCAGTTCTTC
CDR3aa: CASSTLQGTSGRAVDEQFF
j_gene: TRBJ2-1
abundance: many
d_gene: TRBD2
v_gene: TRBV7-9

CDR3nt: TGTGCCAGCAGTGACACAGGGGGCGGGGGGAATGAGCAGTTCTTC
CDR3aa: CASSDTGGGGNEQFF
j_gene: TRBJ2-1
abundance: .
d_gene: .
v_gene: TRBV2

CDR3nt: TGCAGTGCCCCTCGGGGGGTCAGCACTGAAGCTTTCTTT
CDR3aa: CSAPRGVSTEAFF
j_gene: TRBJ1-1
abundance: many
d_gene: .
v_gene: TRBV20-1

CDR3nt: TGTGCCAGCAGCCCAGACCTTAAGGGGTCCCAGCATTTT
CDR3aa: CASSPDLKGSQHF
j_gene: TRBJ1-5
abundance: many
d_gene: .
v_gene: TRBV7-9

CDR3nt: TGTGCCAGCAGCCAAGGGGAGATAGCTGAAGCTTTCTTT
CDR3aa: CASSQGEIAEAFF
j_gene: TRBJ1-1
abundance: many
d_gene: .
v_gene: TRBV7-8

CDR3nt: TGTGCCAGCAGTGAAGAAGCAGGGAGGTTTGGTGAAGCTTTCTTT
CDR3aa: CASSEEAGRFGEAFF
j_gene: TRBJ1-1
abundance: few
d_gene: .
v_gene: TRBV6-1

CDR3nt: TGTGCCAGCAGCTCACCTTGGAAACAGGGCGATACCTACAATGAGCAGTTCTTC
CDR3aa: CASSSPWKQGDTYNEQFF
j_gene: TRBJ2-1
abundance: many
d_gene: .
v_gene: TRBV7-9

CDR3nt: TGTGCCAGCAGTACCCGGGACGGTAATTCACCCCTCCACTTT
CDR3aa: CASSTRDGNSPLHF
j_gene: TRBJ1-6
abundance: few
d_gene: .
v_gene: TRBV6-1

CDR3nt: TGTGCCAGCAGTTCCACTTTTCAGCCCCAGCATTTT
CDR3aa: CASSSTFQPQHF
j_gene: TRBJ1-5
abundance: many
d_gene: .
v_gene: TRBV12-3/TRBV12-4

CDR3nt: TGTGCCAGCAGCTTGGGAACAAGAAACACCGGGGAGCTGTTTTTT
CDR3aa: CASSLGTRNTGELFF
j_gene: TRBJ2-2
abundance: few
d_gene: .
v_gene: TRBV5-5

CDR3nt: TGTGCCAGCAGCTCTACCGCGAGGGGGAGGTCCACAGATACGCAGTATTTT
CDR3aa: CASSSTARGRSTDTQYF
j_gene: TRBJ2-3
abundance: many
d_gene: .
v_gene: TRBV3-1

CDR3nt: TGTGCCAGCAGCTTAGGCGATGAGCAGTTCTTC
CDR3aa: CASSLGDEQFF
j_gene: TRBJ2-1
abundance: many
d_gene: .
v_gene: TRBV12-3/TRBV12-4

CDR3nt: TGTGCCACGGGGAGGGGAGATACGCAGTATTTT
CDR3aa: CATGRGDTQYF
j_gene: TRBJ2-3
abundance: .
d_gene: TRBD2
v_gene: TRBV27

CDR3nt: TGTGCCACCAGCAGAGAGCGGGGACAAGAGACCCAGTACTTC
CDR3aa: CATSRERGQETQYF
j_gene: TRBJ2-5
abundance: many
d_gene: .
v_gene: TRBV15

CDR3nt: TGTGCCAGCAGCTTAGGCGTAGCGGCCAATGAGCAGTTCTTC
CDR3aa: CASSLGVAANEQFF
j_gene: TRBJ2-1
abundance: many
d_gene: .
v_gene: TRBV7-9

CDR3nt: TGTGCCAGCAAGTCAGGCGGCTTTCCTGAAGCTTTCTTT
CDR3aa: CASKSGGFPEAFF
j_gene: TRBJ1-1
abundance: few
d_gene: .
v_gene: TRBV6-2/TRBV6-3

CDR3nt: TGTGCCAGCAGTGAAACCTCCACAGGGGAGACCCAGTACTTC
CDR3aa: CASSETSTGETQYF
j_gene: TRBJ2-5
abundance: many
d_gene: .
v_gene: TRBV2

CDR3nt: TGTGCCAGCGGGGGTAGCGGGAGGACCTACGAGCAGTTCTTC
CDR3aa: CASGGSGRTYEQFF
j_gene: TRBJ2-1
abundance: .
d_gene: TRBD2
v_gene: TRBV6-2/TRBV6-3

CDR3nt: TGTGCCAGCAGCTTAGCTTTCCCAAGCACAGATACGCAGTATTTT
CDR3aa: CASSLAFPSTDTQYF
j_gene: TRBJ2-3
abundance: many
d_gene: .
v_gene: TRBV7-8

CDR3nt: TGTGCCACCAGTCTCGGGAAGGGCTACGAGCAGTACTTC
CDR3aa: CATSLGKGYEQYF
j_gene: TRBJ2-7
abundance: many
d_gene: .
v_gene: TRBV15